This TCR beta chain was documented in a study of human T cells and chemical hapten exposure. The wider study: Patients were given diphenylcyclopropenone on the scalp weekly across the roughly 25-week study. Recorded diagnoses among the mostly female patients were alopecia areata, totalis or universalis.

TCRdb re-analysed the RACE reads in MiXCR, keeping a single row per CDR3 protein. The sample lists some 39,000 distinct CDR3 sequences, roughly 7.6% occurring once. Described time point: pre-sensitization, week 0. The treatment is: therapeutic diphenylcyclopropenone sensitization with weekly scalp DPC. Germline-derived CDR1 and CDR2 are MNHNY and SVGAGI (reference sequence). V was clipped by 5 bases and J by 7 bases, with 11 bases between them. The CDR3 length is 13 residues. The V gene is TRBV6-6, the J gene TRBJ1-4; D unclear. This TCR was sampled from a woman aged 50 to 60 with alopecia areata. Some clones in this sample may be carry-over from other donors' samples. The input for sequencing was whole blood, taken in connection with sensitization to the hapten diphenylcyclopropenone (DPC). The CDR3 sequence: CASSLTRTEKLFF. The DNA of the CDR3 is TGTGCCAGCAGTCTGACACGAACTGAAAAACTGTTTTTT.